Shown below are 2 T cell receptor beta chains from a single sample sequenced in a study of blood T cell repertoires in COVID-19. The repertoire was sequenced with immunoSEQ multiplex PCR; TCRdb's copy has only in-frame clones and lacks some. The sample holds roughly 120,000 clones, around four fifths seen once. Sequencing input: peripheral blood. Every receptor here comes from an older woman with acute or convalescent COVID-19.

Worth noting for this clone: One end of the junction varies from germline; a read error may be responsible. The V gene is TRBV7-7, the J gene TRBJ2-2; 8 positions agree with TRBD1. CDR3 length: 15 residues. Germline assignment: CDR1 SSHAT and CDR2 FNYEAQ (reference sequence). The CDR3 loop reads CASSLGSGGPGELFF. The CDR3 DNA reads TGTGCTAGCAGCTTAGGCTCAGGGGGCCCCGGGGAGCTGTTTTTT.

This clone showed up just once. V and J are TRBV15 and TRBJ2-2; TRBD1 agrees at 8 bases. This CDR3 has 15 amino acids. Germline lookup yields CDR1 LNHNV and CDR2 YYDKDF (reference sequence). Trimming cost V 0 bases and J 7 bases; bases outside gene matches: 4. CDR3 DNA sequence: TGTGCCACCAGCAGAGAGACACAGGGGGTCGGGGAGCTGTTTTTT. Translated: CATSRETQGVGELFF.